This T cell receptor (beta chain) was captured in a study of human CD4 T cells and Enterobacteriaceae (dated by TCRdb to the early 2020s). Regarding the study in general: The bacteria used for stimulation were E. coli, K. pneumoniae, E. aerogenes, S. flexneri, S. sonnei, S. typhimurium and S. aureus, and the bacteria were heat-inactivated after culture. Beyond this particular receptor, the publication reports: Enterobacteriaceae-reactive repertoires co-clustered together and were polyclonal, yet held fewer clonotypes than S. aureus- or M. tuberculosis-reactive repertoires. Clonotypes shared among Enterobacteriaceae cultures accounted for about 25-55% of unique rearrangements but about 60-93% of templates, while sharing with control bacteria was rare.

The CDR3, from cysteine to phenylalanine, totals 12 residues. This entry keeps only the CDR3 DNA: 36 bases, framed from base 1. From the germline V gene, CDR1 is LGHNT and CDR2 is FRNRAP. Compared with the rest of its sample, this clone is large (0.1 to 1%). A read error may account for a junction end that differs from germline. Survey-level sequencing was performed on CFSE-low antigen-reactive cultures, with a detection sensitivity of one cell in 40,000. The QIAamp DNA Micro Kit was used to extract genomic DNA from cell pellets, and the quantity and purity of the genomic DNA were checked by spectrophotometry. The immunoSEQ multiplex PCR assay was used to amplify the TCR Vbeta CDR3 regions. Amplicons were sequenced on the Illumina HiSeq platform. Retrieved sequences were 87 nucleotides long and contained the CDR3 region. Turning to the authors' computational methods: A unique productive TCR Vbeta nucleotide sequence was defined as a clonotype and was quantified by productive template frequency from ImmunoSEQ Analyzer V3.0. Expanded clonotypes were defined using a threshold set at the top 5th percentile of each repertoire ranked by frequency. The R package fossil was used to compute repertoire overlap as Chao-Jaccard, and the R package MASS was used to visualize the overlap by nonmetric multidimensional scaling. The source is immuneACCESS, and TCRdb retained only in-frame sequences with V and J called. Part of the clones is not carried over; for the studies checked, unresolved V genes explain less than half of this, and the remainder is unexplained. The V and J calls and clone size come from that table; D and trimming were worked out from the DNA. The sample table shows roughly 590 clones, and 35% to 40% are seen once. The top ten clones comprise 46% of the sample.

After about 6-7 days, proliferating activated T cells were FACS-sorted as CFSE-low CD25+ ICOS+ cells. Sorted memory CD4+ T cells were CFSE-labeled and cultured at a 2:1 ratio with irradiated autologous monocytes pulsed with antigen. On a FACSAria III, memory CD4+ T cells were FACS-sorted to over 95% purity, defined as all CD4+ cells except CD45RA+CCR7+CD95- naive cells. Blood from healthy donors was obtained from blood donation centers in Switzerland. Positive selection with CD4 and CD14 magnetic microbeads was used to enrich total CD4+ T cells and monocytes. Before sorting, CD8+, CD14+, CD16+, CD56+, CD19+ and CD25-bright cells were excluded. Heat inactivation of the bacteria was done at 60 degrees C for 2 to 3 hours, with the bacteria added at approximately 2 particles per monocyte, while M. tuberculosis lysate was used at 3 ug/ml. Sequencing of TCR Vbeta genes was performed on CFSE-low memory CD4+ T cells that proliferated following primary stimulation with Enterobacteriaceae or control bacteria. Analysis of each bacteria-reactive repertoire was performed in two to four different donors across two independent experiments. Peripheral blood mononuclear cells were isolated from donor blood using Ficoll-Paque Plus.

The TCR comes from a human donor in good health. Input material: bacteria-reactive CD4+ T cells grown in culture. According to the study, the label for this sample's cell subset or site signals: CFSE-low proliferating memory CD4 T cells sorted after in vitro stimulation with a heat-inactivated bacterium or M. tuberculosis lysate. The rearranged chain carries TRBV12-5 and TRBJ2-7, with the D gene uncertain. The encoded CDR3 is CASGLVSGPPIF. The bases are TGTGCTAGTGGTTTGGTTTCCGGACCGCCGATCTTC.